A few counts support the clone carrying this T cell receptor beta chain. Stable disease denoted Graves' hyperthyroidism without ophthalmopathy progression within 18 months. Exclusion of patients followed from uncontrolled infection, other autoimmune disease, pregnancy or lactation. Amplified TCR beta CDR3 regions derived from RNA transcripts. In the first-round RT-PCR of the TCR CDR3, the HTBI primer set was used. TCRdb passed the multiplex PCR reads through MiXCR, listing each CDR3 protein once. The data hold some 420,000 distinct CDR3 sequences, with approximately 14% observed a single time. This entry comes from a study of T cells in Graves' hyperthyroidism and ophthalmopathy. In the study overall: Peripheral blood was secured at the point of initial diagnosis, before any treatment.

The CDR3 covers 16 residues. Germline-derived CDR1 and CDR2 are LGHDT and YNNKEL (reference sequence). Germline trimming cut 1 base from V and 9 bases from J; bases unmatched to any gene: 8. The sequence was obtained from a woman between 18 and 29 years old with Graves' hyperthyroidism. V usage is TRBV3-1 and J usage is TRBJ2-1, with 11 positions matching TRBD2. Sequenced input: blood. The CDR3 is CASSQGVAGGYAEQFF. Here the CDR3 DNA reads TGTGCCAGCAGCCAAGGGGTAGCGGGAGGGTATGCTGAGCAGTTCTTC.